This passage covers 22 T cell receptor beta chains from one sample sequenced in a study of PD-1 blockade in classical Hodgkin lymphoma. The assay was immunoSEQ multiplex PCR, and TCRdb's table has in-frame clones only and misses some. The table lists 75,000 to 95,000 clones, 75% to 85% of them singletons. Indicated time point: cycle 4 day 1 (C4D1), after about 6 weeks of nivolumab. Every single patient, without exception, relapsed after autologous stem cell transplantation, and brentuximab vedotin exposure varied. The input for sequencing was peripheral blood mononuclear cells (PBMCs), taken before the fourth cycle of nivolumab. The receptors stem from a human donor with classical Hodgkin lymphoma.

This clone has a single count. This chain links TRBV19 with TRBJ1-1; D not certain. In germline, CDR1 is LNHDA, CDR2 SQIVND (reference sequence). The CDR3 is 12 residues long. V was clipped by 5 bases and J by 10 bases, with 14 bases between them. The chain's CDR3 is CASSPPLGSAFF. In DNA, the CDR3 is TGTGCCAGTAGTCCCCCCCTGGGATCAGCTTTCTTT.

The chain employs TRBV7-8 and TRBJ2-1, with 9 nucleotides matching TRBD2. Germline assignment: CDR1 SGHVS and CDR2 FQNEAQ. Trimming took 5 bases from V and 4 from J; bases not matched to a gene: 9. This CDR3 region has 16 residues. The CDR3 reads CASSPRRGREYNEQFF. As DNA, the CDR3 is TGTGCCAGCAGCCCCCGTCGCGGGAGGGAATACAATGAGCAGTTCTTC. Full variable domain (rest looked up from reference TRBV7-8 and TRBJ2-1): GAGVSQSPRYKVAKRGQDVALRCDPISGHVSLFWYQQALGQGPEFLTYFQNEAQLDKSGLPSDRFFAERPEGSVSTLKIQRTQQEDSAVYLCASSPRRGREYNEQFFGPGTRLTVL.

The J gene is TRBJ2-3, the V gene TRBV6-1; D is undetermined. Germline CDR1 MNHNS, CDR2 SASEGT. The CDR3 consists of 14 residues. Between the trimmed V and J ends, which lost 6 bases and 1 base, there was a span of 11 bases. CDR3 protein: CASSPPSRTDTQYF. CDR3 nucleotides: TGTGCCAGCAGCCCCCCCAGTCGCACAGATACGCAGTATTTT.

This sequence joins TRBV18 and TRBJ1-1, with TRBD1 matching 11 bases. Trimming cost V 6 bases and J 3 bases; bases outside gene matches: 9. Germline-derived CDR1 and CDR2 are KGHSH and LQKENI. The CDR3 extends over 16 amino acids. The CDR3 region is CASSRDRGLDYTEAFF. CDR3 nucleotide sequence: TGTGCCAGCTCGCGGGACAGGGGGTTGGATTACACTGAAGCTTTCTTT.

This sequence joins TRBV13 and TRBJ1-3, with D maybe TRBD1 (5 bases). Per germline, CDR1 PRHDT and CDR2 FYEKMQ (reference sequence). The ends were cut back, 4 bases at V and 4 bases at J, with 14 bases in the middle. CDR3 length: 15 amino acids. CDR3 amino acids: CASSSTDIRGNTIYF. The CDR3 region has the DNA TGTGCCAGCAGCTCCACGGACATTAGGGGAAACACCATATATTTT.

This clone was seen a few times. CDR3 loop: CASSTLPGLYGYTF. The CDR3, as DNA: TGTGCCAGTAGTACCCTGCCAGGGCTGTATGGCTACACCTTC. The chain combines TRBV19 with TRBJ1-2, with D perhaps matching TRBD1 (5 bases). CDR3 length equals 14 residues. Germline values: CDR1 LNHDA, CDR2 SQIVND (reference sequence). V lost 4 bases and J 5 bases, leaving 14 bases between the germline ends.

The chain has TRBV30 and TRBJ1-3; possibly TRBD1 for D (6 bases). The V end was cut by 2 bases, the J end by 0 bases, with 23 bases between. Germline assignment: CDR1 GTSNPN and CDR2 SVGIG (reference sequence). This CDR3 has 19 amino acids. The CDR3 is CAWSQGAGVYHTSGNTIYF. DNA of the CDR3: TGTGCCTGGAGTCAAGGGGCAGGGGTATACCACACCTCTGGAAACACCATATATTTT.

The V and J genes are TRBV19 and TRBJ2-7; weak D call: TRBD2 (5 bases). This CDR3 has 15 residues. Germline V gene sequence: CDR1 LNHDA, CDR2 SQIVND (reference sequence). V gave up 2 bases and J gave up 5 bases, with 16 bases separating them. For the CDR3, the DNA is TGTGCCAGTAGTATACCCTCGGCGGGTTTGGACGAGCAGTACTTC. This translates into CASSIPSAGLDEQYF.

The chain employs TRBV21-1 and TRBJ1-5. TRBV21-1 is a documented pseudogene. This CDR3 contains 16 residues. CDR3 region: CASSKLGSWGIQPQHF. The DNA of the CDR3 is TGTGCCAGCAGCAAATTGGGGTCGTGGGGGATTCAGCCCCAGCATTTT.

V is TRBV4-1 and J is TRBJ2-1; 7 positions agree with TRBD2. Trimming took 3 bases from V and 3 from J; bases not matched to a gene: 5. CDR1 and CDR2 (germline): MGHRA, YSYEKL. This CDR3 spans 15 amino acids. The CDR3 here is CASSQVGGGYNEQFF. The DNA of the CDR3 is TGCGCCAGCAGCCAGGTCGGCGGGGGCTACAATGAGCAGTTCTTC.

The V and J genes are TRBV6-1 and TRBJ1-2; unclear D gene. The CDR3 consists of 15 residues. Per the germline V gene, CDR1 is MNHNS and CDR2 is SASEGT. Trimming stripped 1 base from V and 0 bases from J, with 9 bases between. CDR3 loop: CASSEEPGANYGYTF. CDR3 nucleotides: TGTGCCAGCAGTGAAGAGCCGGGAGCTAACTATGGCTACACCTTC.

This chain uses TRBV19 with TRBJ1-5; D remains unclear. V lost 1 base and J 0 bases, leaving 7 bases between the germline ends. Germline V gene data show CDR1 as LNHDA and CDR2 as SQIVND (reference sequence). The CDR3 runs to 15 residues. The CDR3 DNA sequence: TGTGCCAGTAGTATAGTATGGTATAGCAATCAGCCCCAGCATTTT. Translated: CASSIVWYSNQPQHF.

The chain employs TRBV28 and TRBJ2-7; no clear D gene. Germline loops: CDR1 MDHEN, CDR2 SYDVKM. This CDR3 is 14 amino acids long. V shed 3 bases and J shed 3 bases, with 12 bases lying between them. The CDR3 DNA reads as TGTGCCAGCAGTTTCACCCTCCAGGTCTACGAGCAGTACTTC. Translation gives CASSFTLQVYEQYF. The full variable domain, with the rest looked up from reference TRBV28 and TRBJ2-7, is DVKVTQSSRYLVKRTGEKVFLECVQDMDHENMFWYRQDPGLGLRLIYFSYDVKMKEKGDIPEGYSVSREKKERFSLILESASTNQTSMYLCASSFTLQVYEQYFGPGTRLTVT.

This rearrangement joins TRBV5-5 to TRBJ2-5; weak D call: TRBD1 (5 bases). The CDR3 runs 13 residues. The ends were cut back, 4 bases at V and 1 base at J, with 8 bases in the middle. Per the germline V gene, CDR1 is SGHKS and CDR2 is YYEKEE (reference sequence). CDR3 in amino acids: CASSPRAQETQYF. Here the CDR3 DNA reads TGTGCCAGCAGCCCCAGGGCCCAAGAGACCCAGTACTTC.

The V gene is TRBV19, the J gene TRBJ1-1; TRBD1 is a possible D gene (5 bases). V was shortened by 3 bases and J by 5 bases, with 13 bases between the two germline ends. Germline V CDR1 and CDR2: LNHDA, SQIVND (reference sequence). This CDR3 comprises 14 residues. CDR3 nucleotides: TGTGCCAGTAGTATGGGGCTGCCGGGAACTGAAGCTTTCTTT. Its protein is CASSMGLPGTEAFF.

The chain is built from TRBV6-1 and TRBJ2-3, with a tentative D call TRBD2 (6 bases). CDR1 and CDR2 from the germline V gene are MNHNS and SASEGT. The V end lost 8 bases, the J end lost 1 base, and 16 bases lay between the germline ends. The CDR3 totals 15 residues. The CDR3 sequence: CASGRGWAGTDTQYF. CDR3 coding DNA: TGTGCCAGCGGACGGGGGTGGGCAGGCACAGATACGCAGTATTTT.

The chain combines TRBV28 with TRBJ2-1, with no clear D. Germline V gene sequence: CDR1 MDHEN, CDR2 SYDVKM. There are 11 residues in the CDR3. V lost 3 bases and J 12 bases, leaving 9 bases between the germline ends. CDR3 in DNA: TGTGCCAGCAGTTTCCCCGGCGGGCAGTTCTTC. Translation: CASSFPGGQFF.

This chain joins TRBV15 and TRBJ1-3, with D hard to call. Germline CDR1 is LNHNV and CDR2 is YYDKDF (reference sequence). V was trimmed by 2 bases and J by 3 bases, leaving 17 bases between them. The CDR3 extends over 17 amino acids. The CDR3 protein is CATSRNPGPGGGNTIYF. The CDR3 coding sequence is TGTGCCACCAGCAGAAACCCCGGGCCCGGCGGTGGAAACACCATATATTTT.

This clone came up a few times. In DNA form, the CDR3 reads TGCGCCAGCAGCCCCACCGGGACAGGGGGATTTGGCTACACCTTC. Its translation is CASSPTGTGGFGYTF. This chain connects TRBV5-1 to TRBJ1-2; 11 positions agree with TRBD1. The CDR3 totals 15 residues. Germline V CDR1 and CDR2: SGHRS, YFSETQ. The V and J ends lost 4 bases and 7 bases, in that order; junction bases with no gene match: 9.

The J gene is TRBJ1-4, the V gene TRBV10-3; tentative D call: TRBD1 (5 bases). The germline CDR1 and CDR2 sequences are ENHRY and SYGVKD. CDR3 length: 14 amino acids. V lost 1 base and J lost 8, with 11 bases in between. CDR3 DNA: TGTGCCATCAGTGAGTGGGGCGGGGACGAAAAACTGTTTTTT. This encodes CAISEWGGDEKLFF.

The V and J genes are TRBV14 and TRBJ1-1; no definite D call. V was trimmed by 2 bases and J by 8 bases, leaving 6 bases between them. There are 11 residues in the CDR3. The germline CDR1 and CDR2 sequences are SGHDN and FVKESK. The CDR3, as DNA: TGTGCCAGCAGCCAACCAGGCGAAGCTTTCTTT. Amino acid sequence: CASSQPGEAFF.

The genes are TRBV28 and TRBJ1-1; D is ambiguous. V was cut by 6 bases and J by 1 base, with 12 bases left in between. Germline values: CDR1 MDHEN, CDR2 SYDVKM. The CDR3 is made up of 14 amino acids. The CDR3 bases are TGTGCCAGCAGCCCTGCTACTGGGAACACTGAAGCTTTCTTT. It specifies CASSPATGNTEAFF.